What follows are 12 T cell receptor beta chains derived from one specimen sequenced in a study of cytomegalovirus exposure and HLA in healthy donors. With 60 Vbeta and 13 Jbeta primers, the PCR was carried out. Only in-frame clones appear in the TCRdb table, and some are missing; sequencing was by immunoSEQ multiplex PCR. The sample records 70,000 to 90,000 clones, around 70% being singletons. Sequencing was carried out using PBMCs. These receptors were collected from a man in his forties or fifties in good health and CMV-seropositive.

The chain links TRBV4-2 to TRBJ2-5, with a weak D call TRBD1 (6 bases). The J call may be in error: the DNA end matches TRBJ2-7 better. This CDR3 is built from 14 residues. Per the germline V gene, CDR1 is LGHNA and CDR2 is YNFKEQ. CDR3 sequence (DNA): TGTGCCAGCAGCCAAGATGAGGGGGTCGGCGAGCAGTACTTC. The encoded protein is CASSQDEGVGEQYF.

J is TRBJ2-7 and V is TRBV28, with 9 positions matching TRBD2. V shed 6 bases and J 7 bases; nucleotides not matched to a gene: 13. CDR3 size: 15 residues. The V gene's germline CDR1 is MDHEN and CDR2 SYDVKM. The CDR3 DNA reads as TGTGCCAGCAGCTATAGCGGGGGAGCCTATGAGGAGCAGTACTTC. Protein: CASSYSGGAYEEQYF.

V and J are TRBV7-2 and TRBJ1-2, with TRBD1 matching over 8 bases. Germline V gene lookup returns CDR1 SGHTA and CDR2 FQGNSA. The V segment lost 5 bases and the J segment 7 bases; nucleotides outside the gene matches: 12. This CDR3 region has 15 residues. DNA of the CDR3: TGTGCCAGCAGCCTCTCAGGGGGCGAATCAACTGGCTACACCTTC. It translates to CASSLSGGESTGYTF.

In DNA form, the CDR3 reads TGTGCCAGTAGCCCCGGGGGACGGTCTGAAGCTTTCTTT. It encodes CASSPGGRSEAFF. V and J are TRBV19 and TRBJ1-1; D may be TRBD1 (5 bases). The CDR3 extends over 13 amino acids. Germline V lookup: CDR1 LNHDA, CDR2 SQIVND (reference sequence). Trimming cost V 6 bases and J 6 bases, with 14 bases left between them. Using reference TRBV19 and TRBJ1-1 for the parts outside the CDR3, the full variable domain is DGGITQSPKYLFRKEGQNVTLSCEQNLNHDAMYWYRQDPGQGLRLIYYSQIVNDFQKGDIAEGYSVSREKKESFPLTVTSAQKNPTAFYLCASSPGGRSEAFFGQGTRLTVV.

This sequence joins TRBV11-1 and TRBJ2-2; a possible D gene is TRBD2 (5 bases). The CDR3 totals 15 residues. CDR1 and CDR2 from the germline V gene are SGHAT and FQDESV (reference sequence). V lost 5 bases and J lost 2, with 12 bases in between. CDR3 DNA sequence: TGTGCCAGCAGCCCGTGGCGGGTTAACACCGGGGAGCTGTTTTTT. It codes for CASSPWRVNTGELFF. The full variable domain, rest sourced from reference TRBV11-1 and TRBJ2-2, is EAEVAQSPRYKITEKSQAVAFWCDPISGHATLYWYRQILGQGPELLVQFQDESVVDDSQLPKDRFSAERLKGVDSTLKIQPAELGDSAMYLCASSPWRVNTGELFFGEGSRLTVL.

The chain couples TRBV2 to TRBJ2-5; tentatively, D is TRBD2 (6 bases). V was clipped by 4 bases and J by 2 bases, with 11 bases between them. Germline CDR1 is SNHLY and CDR2 is FYNNEI. There are 14 residues in the CDR3. CDR3 protein: CASSGAGLQETQYF. As DNA, the CDR3 is TGTGCCAGCAGTGGGGCGGGGCTACAAGAGACCCAGTACTTC.

This clone was found once. This rearrangement joins TRBV19 to TRBJ2-5, with 8 positions matching TRBD1. Trimming took 4 bases from V and 5 from J; bases not matched to a gene: 6. Germline V CDR1 and CDR2: LNHDA, SQIVND (reference sequence). CDR3 length: 14 amino acids. Here the CDR3 DNA reads TGTGCCAGTAGTAAGACAGGGGCGTACGAGACCCAGTACTTC. It codes for CASSKTGAYETQYF.

This clone was found a few times. The rearrangement links TRBV7-3 to TRBJ2-3; the D gene is possibly TRBD1 (5 bases). Trimming removed 2 bases at V and 6 bases at J, with 15 bases between. Germline CDR1 SGHTA, CDR2 FQGTGA. The CDR3 contains 15 residues. CDR3 nucleotide sequence: TGTGCCAGCAGCTTATCGGCCAGGGAAGCGGATACGCAGTATTTT. This codes for CASSLSAREADTQYF.

The chain employs TRBV28 and TRBJ2-5; 10 bases line up with TRBD2. The CDR3 length is 22 residues. Germline assignment: CDR1 MDHEN and CDR2 SYDVKM. The junction had 27 bases not matched to a gene; V was cut back by 7 bases and J by 1 base. For the CDR3, the DNA is TGTGCCAGCAAGGGGTGGGCGCAGGAGCGGCTAGCGGGGGCGCACCCCCAAGAGACCCAGTACTTC. Protein sequence: CASKGWAQERLAGAHPQETQYF.

This chain joins TRBV5-1 and TRBJ1-1; D may be TRBD1 (6 bases). Trimming removed 4 bases at V and 4 bases at J, with 14 bases between. This CDR3 spans 14 amino acids. The germline V gene has CDR1 SGHRS and CDR2 YFSETQ. DNA for the CDR3: TGCGCCAGCAGCGACCGGGACACATTCACTGAAGCTTTCTTT. It codes for CASSDRDTFTEAFF.

This clone was seen ten or more times. The V gene is TRBV7-9, the J gene TRBJ1-4; a possible D gene is TRBD1 (5 bases). Germline assignment: CDR1 SEHNR and CDR2 FQNEAQ (reference sequence). This CDR3 contains 14 residues. V dropped 5 bases and J dropped 5 bases, with 12 bases sitting between them. The DNA of the CDR3 is TGTGCCAGCAGCCCGGATGACAGCAATGAAAAACTGTTTTTT. This sequence encodes CASSPDDSNEKLFF.

This clone was counted between two and nine times. This rearrangement joins TRBV13 to TRBJ2-3, with D tentatively TRBD2 (6 bases). CDR1 and CDR2 from the germline V gene are PRHDT and FYEKMQ (reference sequence). With 5 bases removed from V and 3 bases from J, the gap between germline ends came to 15 bases. The CDR3 runs 15 residues. In DNA form, the CDR3 reads TGTGCCAGCAGCCTCCTTGCTAGCGAGACAGATACGCAGTATTTT. Its translation: CASSLLASETDTQYF.